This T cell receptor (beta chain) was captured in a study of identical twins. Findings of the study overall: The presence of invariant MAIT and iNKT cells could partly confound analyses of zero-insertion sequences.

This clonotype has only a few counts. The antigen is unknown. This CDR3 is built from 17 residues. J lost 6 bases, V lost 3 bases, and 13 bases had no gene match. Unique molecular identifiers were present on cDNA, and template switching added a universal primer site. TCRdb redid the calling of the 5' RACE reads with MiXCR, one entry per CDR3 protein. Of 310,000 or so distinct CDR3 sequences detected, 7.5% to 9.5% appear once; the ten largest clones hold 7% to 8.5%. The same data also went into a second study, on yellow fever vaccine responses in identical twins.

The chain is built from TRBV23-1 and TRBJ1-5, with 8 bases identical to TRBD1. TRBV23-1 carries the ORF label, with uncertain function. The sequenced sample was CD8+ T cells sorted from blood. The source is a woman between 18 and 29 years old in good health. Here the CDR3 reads CASSHLHGQGWGQPQHF. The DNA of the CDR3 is TGCGCCAGCAGTCACCTCCATGGACAGGGTTGGGGTCAGCCCCAGCATTTT.